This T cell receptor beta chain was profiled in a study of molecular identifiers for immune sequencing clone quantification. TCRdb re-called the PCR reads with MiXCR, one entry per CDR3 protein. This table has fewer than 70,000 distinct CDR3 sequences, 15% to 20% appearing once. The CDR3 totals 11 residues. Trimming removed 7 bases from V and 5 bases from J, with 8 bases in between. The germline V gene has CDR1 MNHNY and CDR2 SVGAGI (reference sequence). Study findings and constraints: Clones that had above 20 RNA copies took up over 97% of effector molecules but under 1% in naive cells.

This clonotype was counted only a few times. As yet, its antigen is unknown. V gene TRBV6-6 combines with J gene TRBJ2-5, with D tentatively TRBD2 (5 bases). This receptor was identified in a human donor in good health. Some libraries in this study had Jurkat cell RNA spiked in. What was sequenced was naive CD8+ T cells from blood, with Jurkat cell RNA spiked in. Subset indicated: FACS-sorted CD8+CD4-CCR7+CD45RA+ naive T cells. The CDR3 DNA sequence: TGTGCCAGCACCCGCGGGGAGACCCAGTACTTC. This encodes CASTRGETQYF.